The subject of this entry is one TCR beta chain. This specimen belongs to a study of shared clonotypes between healthy human individuals. Study-wide background: For every donor, three CD4 naive, three CD4 memory, two CD8 naive and one CD8 memory plates were used.

The authors ran the assay at deep level. The method was immunoSEQ multiplex PCR; TCRdb's version includes in-frame clones alone and lacks a portion of them. The sample has about 1.5 million clones, around 98% seen once. This CDR3 is 13 amino acids long. Germline CDR1 is SGHRS and CDR2 is YFSETQ. Between the trimmed V and J ends, which lost 5 bases and 0 bases, there was a span of 9 bases. The receptor comes from a man aged 30-40 years in good health. The specimen was naive CD4+ T cells sorted from blood. Specified subset: CD45RA+ positively selected. The gene calls are TRBV5-1 and TRBJ2-7, with a weak D call TRBD1 (6 bases). The CDR3 DNA reads as TGCGCCAGCAGTACAGGGAGCTCCTACGAGCAGTACTTC. Translating gives CASSTGSSYEQYF.